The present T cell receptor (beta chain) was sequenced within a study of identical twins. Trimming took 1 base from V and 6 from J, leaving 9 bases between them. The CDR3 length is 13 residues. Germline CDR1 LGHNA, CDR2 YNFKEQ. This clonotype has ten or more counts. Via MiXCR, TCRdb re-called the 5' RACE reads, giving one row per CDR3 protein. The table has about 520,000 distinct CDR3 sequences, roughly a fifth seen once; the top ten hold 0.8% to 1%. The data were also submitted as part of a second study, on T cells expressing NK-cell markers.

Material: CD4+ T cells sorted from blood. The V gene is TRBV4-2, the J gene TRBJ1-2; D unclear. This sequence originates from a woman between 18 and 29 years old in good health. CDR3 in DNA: TGTGCCAGCAGCCAAGTGAGCAGCGATGGCTACACCTTC. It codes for CASSQVSSDGYTF.